This T cell receptor delta chain was sequenced for a study of gamma-delta chains in newborns, infants, children (dated by TCRdb to about 2019). General notes on the study: According to the title of the study, polyclonal expansion of innate gammadelta T cells immediately after birth is driven by microbial exposure. Right after human newborns were born, the researchers looked at the way microbial exposure shaped their populations of innate gammadelta T cells.

The instrument was an Illumina MiSeq. TCRdb called clones afresh from the public reads with CATT; identical DNA rows were later merged. Within this sample are about 5,200 delta-chain clones, with about 18% of them counted one time only. Of the sample, 5.2% is held by the ten largest clones. For CDR1 and CDR2, the germline V gene lists GEAIGNYY and EKD. From its cysteine to its phenylalanine, the CDR3 spans 21 amino acids. This entry keeps only the CDR3 DNA: 63 bases, framed from base 1. V loses 3 bases at its end and J loses 0 bases; junction bases beyond the gene matches: 13. This clone is large (0.1 to 1%) in its sample. No cognate antigen has been identified for it. No qualities accompany the bases; no much larger clone lies one base away.

The TCR sequence derives from a child who was a newborn, infant or young child, either healthy, febrile or measles-vaccinated (not recorded which). The sequence joins TRDV2 to TRDJ3, with 10 bases in between that match TRDD3. Sequenced material: blood. The CDR3 protein is CACDSASGDTRSSWDTRQMFF. The sequenced DNA: TGTGCCTGTGACTCGGCCTCGGGGGATACGAGGAGCTCCTGGGACACCCGACAGATGTTTTTC.